This is a list of T cell receptor beta chains from one sample in a study of T cells in Graves' hyperthyroidism and ophthalmopathy. TCRdb reanalysed the multiplex PCR reads using MiXCR and keeps one entry per CDR3 protein. Of some 350,000 distinct CDR3 sequences listed, about 25% are singletons. Sequenced input: blood. Receptors originate from a man aged 45-65 years with Graves' hyperthyroidism. Both conserved end residues are part of each CDR3. Fields, in order: clone size, V gene, J gene, D gene, CDR3 protein, CDR3 DNA. The D gene is left open where the match is weak. The size entry is marked missing in some rows and otherwise reads once, few, many or a size class.

few	TRBV20-1	TRBJ2-7	-	CSARDLGSSYEQYF	TGCAGTGCTAGAGATTTGGGCTCCAGCTACGAGCAGTACTTC
many	TRBV2	TRBJ2-3	TRBD2	CASSAGTLADFTDTQYF	TGTGCCAGCAGCGCTGGGACTCTAGCGGACTTCACAGATACGCAGTATTTT
many	TRBV29-1	TRBJ2-3	TRBD1	CSVAGQGAGDTQYF	TGCAGCGTTGCCGGACAGGGGGCCGGAGATACGCAGTATTTT
-	TRBV20-1	TRBJ2-7	-	CSAIPGRRSSYEQYF	TGCAGTGCGATACCGGGAAGGCGAAGCTCCTACGAGCAGTACTTC
-	TRBV29-1	TRBJ2-1	TRBD2	CSADGGSYEQFF	TGCAGCGCCGACGGGGGGAGCTATGAGCAGTTCTTC
-	TRBV20-1	TRBJ2-5	-	CSASHSDRQETQYF	TGCAGTGCTAGCCATTCCGACAGACAAGAGACCCAGTACTTC
-	TRBV12-3/TRBV12-4	TRBJ1-5	-	CASSVASSNQPQHF	TGTGCCAGCAGTGTGGCCTCAAGCAATCAGCCCCAGCATTTT
many	TRBV29-1	TRBJ2-7	TRBD1	CSVDPTGVGNEQYF	TGCAGCGTTGATCCGACAGGGGTGGGTAACGAGCAGTACTTC
few	TRBV6-2/TRBV6-3	TRBJ2-6	-	CASRTGIFSGANVLTF	TGTGCCAGCAGGACAGGAATTTTCTCTGGGGCCAACGTCCTGACTTTC
-	TRBV27	TRBJ2-3	-	CATSGPRVDTQYF	TGTGCCACCTCTGGGCCGCGTGTGGATACGCAGTATTTT
many	TRBV27	TRBJ2-3	-	CASGPGRARVTDTQYF	TGTGCCAGCGGCCCGGGTCGAGCGCGGGTAACAGATACGCAGTATTTT
many	TRBV4-1	TRBJ2-1	-	CASSQYPRDEQFF	TGCGCCAGCAGCCAATACCCCAGGGATGAGCAGTTCTTC
-	TRBV29-1	TRBJ2-3	-	CSVAGLDLVTQYF	TGCAGCGTTGCTGGGCTGGACTTGGTTACGCAGTATTTT
many	TRBV20-1	TRBJ2-4	TRBD2	CSARWGRGDIQYF	TGCAGTGCTAGGTGGGGGAGGGGAGACATTCAGTACTTC
-	TRBV25-1	TRBJ1-3	TRBD1	CASSPQGANAIYF	TGTGCCAGCAGCCCCCAGGGGGCAAACGCCATATATTTT
few	TRBV27	TRBJ2-3	-	CASSGPPSADTQYF	TGTGCCAGCAGTGGCCCCCCGAGCGCAGATACGCAGTATTTT
few	TRBV28	TRBJ2-1	-	CASSSPGSYNEQFF	TGTGCCAGCAGTTCCCCAGGCTCCTACAATGAGCAGTTCTTC
few	TRBV5-8	TRBJ2-4	-	CASSKGEAKNIQYF	TGTGCCAGCAGTAAAGGGGAGGCCAAAAACATTCAGTACTTC
-	TRBV20-1	TRBJ2-5	-	CSARSRSISLETQYF	TGCAGTGCTAGAAGCAGGAGCATCTCTTTGGAGACCCAGTACTTC
many	TRBV5-1	TRBJ2-7	-	CASSSSGYEQYF	TGCGCCAGCAGCTCGAGCGGTTACGAGCAGTACTTC
many	TRBV30	TRBJ1-1	-	CAWSVEVTEAFF	TGTGCCTGGAGTGTAGAGGTCACTGAAGCTTTCTTT
many	TRBV3-1	TRBJ2-1	-	CASSFDWEQFF	TGTGCCAGCAGCTTCGACTGGGAGCAGTTCTTC
many	TRBV5-1	TRBJ2-1	TRBD2	CASSLFGGENEQFF	TGCGCCAGCAGCTTGTTCGGGGGGGAAAATGAGCAGTTCTTC
many	TRBV18	TRBJ2-1	TRBD2	CASSLGTSGSFYNEQFF	TGTGCCAGCTCCCTGGGGACTAGCGGGAGTTTCTACAATGAGCAGTTCTTC
-	TRBV27	TRBJ2-3	TRBD2	CASSSRLAGGRGSDTQYF	TGTGCCAGCAGTTCCAGACTAGCGGGAGGCCGTGGATCAGATACGCAGTATTTT
-	TRBV24-1	TRBJ2-5	TRBD1	CATSRGQGKETQYF	TGTGCCACCAGTCGAGGACAGGGGAAAGAGACCCAGTACTTC
many	TRBV11-2	TRBJ2-7	TRBD2	CASSPLAGGSYEQYF	TGTGCCAGCAGCCCACTAGCGGGAGGGTCCTACGAGCAGTACTTC
-	TRBV7-9	TRBJ2-4	TRBD2	CASIAGDKNIQYF	TGTGCCAGCATCGCGGGGGACAAAAACATTCAGTACTTC
few	TRBV5-1	TRBJ2-3	-	CASKQGRDTDTQYF	TGCGCCAGCAAACAGGGGCGGGACACAGATACGCAGTATTTT
few	TRBV12-3/TRBV12-4	TRBJ2-1	TRBD1	CASGDRGKNEQFF	TGTGCCAGCGGTGACAGGGGGAAGAATGAGCAGTTCTTC
many	TRBV3-1	TRBJ2-1	TRBD2	CASSGLAGAGNEQFF	TGTGCCAGCAGCGGGCTAGCGGGAGCCGGCAATGAGCAGTTCTTC
few	TRBV18	TRBJ1-2	-	CASSPKVQGISNYGYTF	TGTGCCAGCTCACCAAAAGTCCAGGGGATATCAAACTATGGCTACACCTTC
many	TRBV11-3	TRBJ2-5	TRBD2	CASSSGLAGLETQYF	TGTGCCAGCAGCTCCGGACTAGCGGGACTCGAGACCCAGTACTTC
-	TRBV12-3/TRBV12-4	TRBJ1-5	TRBD1	CASSDRDYQPQHF	TGTGCCAGCAGTGACAGGGATTATCAGCCCCAGCATTTT
once	TRBV6-2/TRBV6-3	TRBJ1-2	-	CASRGEQNYGYTF	TGTGCCAGCAGGGGGGAACAGAACTATGGCTACACCTTC
-	TRBV20-1	TRBJ2-5	-	CSASGISTHQETQYF	TGCAGTGCTAGCGGGATCAGTACCCACCAAGAGACCCAGTACTTC
-	TRBV27	TRBJ2-7	-	CASSPRVYSYEQYF	TGTGCCAGCAGCCCCAGGGTCTACTCCTACGAGCAGTACTTC
-	TRBV7-9	TRBJ2-1	-	CASSPPIGVNEQFF	TGTGCCAGCAGCCCCCCGATCGGGGTCAATGAGCAGTTCTTC
many	TRBV3-1	TRBJ1-1	TRBD1	CASSPGQGDEAFF	TGTGCCAGCAGCCCAGGACAGGGCGATGAAGCTTTCTTT
-	TRBV7-9	TRBJ2-7	-	CASSLGRRFSYEQYF	TGTGCCAGCAGCTTAGGGAGGAGGTTCTCCTACGAGCAGTACTTC
-	TRBV12-3/TRBV12-4	TRBJ2-1	TRBD2	CASSLRRERGNEQFF	TGTGCCAGCAGTTTGAGGCGCGAGCGGGGCAATGAGCAGTTCTTC
-	TRBV7-9	TRBJ2-1	TRBD2	CASSLARGLALNEQFF	TGTGCCAGCAGCTTAGCGCGGGGACTAGCCCTCAATGAGCAGTTCTTC
many	TRBV10-3	TRBJ1-1	TRBD1	CAISIGQGGTEAFF	TGTGCCATCAGTATAGGACAGGGAGGAACTGAAGCTTTCTTT
-	TRBV18	TRBJ1-2	-	CASSPLEQNYGYTF	TGTGCCAGCTCACCACTCGAACAGAACTATGGCTACACCTTC
many	TRBV27	TRBJ1-2	-	CASSLMGIGDYGYTF	TGTGCCAGCAGTTTAATGGGCATTGGGGACTATGGCTACACCTTC
few	TRBV9	TRBJ2-7	-	CASSVQPSYEQYF	TGTGCCAGCAGCGTCCAGCCTTCCTACGAGCAGTACTTC
many	TRBV29-1	TRBJ1-5	-	CSVEVEGVGNQPQHF	TGCAGCGTTGAAGTTGAGGGCGTCGGCAATCAGCCCCAGCATTTT
-	TRBV12-3/TRBV12-4	TRBJ2-5	TRBD1	CASSPRTGGMETQYF	TGTGCCAGCAGTCCCCGGACAGGGGGCATGGAGACCCAGTACTTC
-	TRBV5-1	TRBJ2-5	-	CASSAGAAQETQYF	TGCGCCAGCAGCGCTGGGGCGGCACAAGAGACCCAGTACTTC
many	TRBV6-1	TRBJ2-1	TRBD2	CASRLAGTSGSNEQFF	TGTGCCAGCAGACTTGCCGGGACTAGCGGGAGCAATGAGCAGTTCTTC
-	TRBV10-3	TRBJ2-7	-	CAISEGGTPTYEQYF	TGTGCCATCAGTGAGGGCGGGACTCCAACCTACGAGCAGTACTTC
-	TRBV7-7	TRBJ1-3	-	CASSPGTGGSGNTIYF	TGTGCTAGCAGCCCCGGCACAGGTGGCTCTGGAAACACCATATATTTT
many	TRBV7-6	TRBJ2-1	-	CASSLVAEGSYNEQFF	TGTGCCAGCAGCTTAGTAGCGGAGGGTTCCTACAATGAGCAGTTCTTC
many	TRBV3-1	TRBJ2-1	-	CASSQVSGHLGGEQFF	TGTGCCAGCAGCCAAGTTTCGGGACACCTCGGCGGTGAGCAGTTCTTC
-	TRBV11-2	TRBJ2-5	-	CASSLKMGGTQYF	TGTGCCAGCAGCTTAAAAATGGGAGGGACCCAGTACTTC
-	TRBV19	TRBJ1-2	-	CASSIVGTDYGYTF	TGTGCCAGTAGTATAGTCGGCACTGACTATGGCTACACCTTC
-	TRBV27	TRBJ2-7	TRBD1	CASSSRTGTGGYEQYF	TGTGCCAGCAGTTCACGAACCGGGACAGGGGGCTACGAGCAGTACTTC
few	TRBV15	TRBJ2-1	TRBD2	CATSRFPWTSGDPTYNEQFF	TGTGCCACCAGCAGATTCCCTTGGACTAGCGGGGATCCAACATACAATGAGCAGTTCTTC
many	TRBV18	TRBJ1-1	-	CASSPPSGGVAFF	TGTGCCAGCTCACCACCGAGTGGAGGAGTAGCTTTCTTT
few	TRBV6-5	TRBJ1-2	-	CASSYSAEGYTF	TGTGCCAGCAGTTACTCTGCGGAGGGCTACACCTTC